This T cell receptor (beta chain) stems from a study of blood T cell repertoires in COVID-19. Assay: immunoSEQ multiplex PCR; the TCRdb copy retains only in-frame clones and omits some. This sample has 28,000 or so clones, with over 75% found just once. After removal of 4 bases from V and 7 bases from J, the junction contained 10 bases not matched to a gene. From germline, CDR1 is KGHSH and CDR2 LQKENI. The CDR3 is 16 amino acids. Source material: peripheral blood. This rearrangement joins TRBV18 to TRBJ1-4; TRBD1 matches 9 bases. The clonotype was recovered from a man in his 60s with COVID-19, enrolled during active disease. CDR3: CASSQSPGQGFEKLFF. The DNA of the CDR3 is TGTGCCAGCTCACAAAGTCCGGGACAGGGATTTGAAAAACTGTTTTTT.